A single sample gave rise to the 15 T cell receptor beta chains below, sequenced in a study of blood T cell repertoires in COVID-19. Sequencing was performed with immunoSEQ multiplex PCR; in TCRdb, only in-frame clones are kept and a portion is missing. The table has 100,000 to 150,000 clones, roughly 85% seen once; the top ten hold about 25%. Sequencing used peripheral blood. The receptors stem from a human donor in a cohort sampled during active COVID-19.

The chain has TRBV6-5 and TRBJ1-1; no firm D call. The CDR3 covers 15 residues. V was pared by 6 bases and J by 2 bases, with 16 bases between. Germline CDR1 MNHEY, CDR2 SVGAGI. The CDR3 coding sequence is TGTGCCAGCAGGACGGGATACATGGACAACACTGAAGCTTTCTTT. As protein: CASRTGYMDNTEAFF.

CDR3 region: CASSFSARRGEQYF. CDR3 bases: TGTGCCAGCAGTTTCTCGGCCAGGAGGGGCGAGCAGTACTTC. The gene calls are TRBV28 and TRBJ2-7; a weak D match, TRBD2 (6 bases). Germline loops: CDR1 MDHEN, CDR2 SYDVKM. The CDR3 has 14 amino acids. V lost 3 bases and J 6 bases, leaving 15 bases between the germline ends.

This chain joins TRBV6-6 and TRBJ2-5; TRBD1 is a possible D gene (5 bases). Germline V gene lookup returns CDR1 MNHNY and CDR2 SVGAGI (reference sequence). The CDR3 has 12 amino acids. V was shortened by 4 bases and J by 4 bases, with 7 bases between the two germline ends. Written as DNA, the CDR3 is TGTGCCAGCAGTTCGACAGTAGAGACCCAGTACTTC. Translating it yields CASSSTVETQYF.

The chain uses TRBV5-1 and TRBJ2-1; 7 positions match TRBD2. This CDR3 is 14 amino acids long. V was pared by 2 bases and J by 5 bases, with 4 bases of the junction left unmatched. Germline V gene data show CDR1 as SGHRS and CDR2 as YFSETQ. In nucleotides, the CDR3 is TGCGCCAGCAGCTTCCAGCGGGGTCACAATGAGCAGTTCTTC. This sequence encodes CASSFQRGHNEQFF.

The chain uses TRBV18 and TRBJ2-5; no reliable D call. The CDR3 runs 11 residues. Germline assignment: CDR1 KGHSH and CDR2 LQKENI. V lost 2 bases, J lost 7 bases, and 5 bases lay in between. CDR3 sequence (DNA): TGTGCCAGCTCACCAACGGGGACCCAGTACTTC. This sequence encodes CASSPTGTQYF.

The chain's CDR3 is CASSIGGSGNEQFF. For the CDR3, the DNA is TGTGCCAGCAGCATCGGAGGTTCCGGCAATGAGCAGTTCTTC. This sequence joins TRBV7-7 and TRBJ2-1; D may be TRBD2 (5 bases). The CDR3 is made up of 14 amino acids. The V gene lost 5 bases and the J gene lost 6 bases, with 14 bases spanning the gap. Looked up from germline, CDR1 is SSHAT and CDR2 is FNYEAQ (reference sequence).

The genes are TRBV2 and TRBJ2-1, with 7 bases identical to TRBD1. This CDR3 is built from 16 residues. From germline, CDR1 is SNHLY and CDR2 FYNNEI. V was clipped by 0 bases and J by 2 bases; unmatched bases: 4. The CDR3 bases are TGTGCCAGCAGTGAAGCCAGACAGGGCCCCTACAATGAGCAGTTCTTC. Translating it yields CASSEARQGPYNEQFF.

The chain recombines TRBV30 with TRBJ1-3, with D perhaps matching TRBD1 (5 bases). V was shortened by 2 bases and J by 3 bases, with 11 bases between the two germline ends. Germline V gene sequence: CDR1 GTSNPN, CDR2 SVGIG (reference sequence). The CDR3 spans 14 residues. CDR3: CAWSSGMGGNTIYF. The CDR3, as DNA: TGTGCCTGGAGTTCAGGGATGGGTGGAAACACCATATATTTT.

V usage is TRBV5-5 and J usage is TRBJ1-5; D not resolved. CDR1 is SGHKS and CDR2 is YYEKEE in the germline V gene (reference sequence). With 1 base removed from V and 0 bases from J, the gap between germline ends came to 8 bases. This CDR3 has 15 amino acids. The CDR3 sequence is CASSLMGFSNQPQHF. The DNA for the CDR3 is TGTGCCAGCAGCTTGATGGGCTTTAGCAATCAGCCCCAGCATTTT.

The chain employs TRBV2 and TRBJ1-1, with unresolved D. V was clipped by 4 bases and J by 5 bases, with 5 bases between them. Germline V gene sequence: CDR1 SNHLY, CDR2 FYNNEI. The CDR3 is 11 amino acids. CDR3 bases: TGTGCCAGCAGTGTTATGACTGAAGCTTTCTTT. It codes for CASSVMTEAFF.

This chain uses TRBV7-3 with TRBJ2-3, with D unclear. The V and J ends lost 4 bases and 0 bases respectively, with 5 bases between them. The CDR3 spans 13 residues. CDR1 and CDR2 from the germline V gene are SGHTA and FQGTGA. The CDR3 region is CASSSSSTDTQYF. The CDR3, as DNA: TGTGCCAGCAGCTCCTCTAGCACAGATACGCAGTATTTT.

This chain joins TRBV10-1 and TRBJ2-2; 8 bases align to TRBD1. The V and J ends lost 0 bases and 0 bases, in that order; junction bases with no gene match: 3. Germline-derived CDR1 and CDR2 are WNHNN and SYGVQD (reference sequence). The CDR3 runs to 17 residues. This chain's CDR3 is CASSESGDRTNTGELFF. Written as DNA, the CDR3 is TGCGCCAGCAGTGAGTCGGGGGACAGGACGAACACCGGGGAGCTGTTTTTT.

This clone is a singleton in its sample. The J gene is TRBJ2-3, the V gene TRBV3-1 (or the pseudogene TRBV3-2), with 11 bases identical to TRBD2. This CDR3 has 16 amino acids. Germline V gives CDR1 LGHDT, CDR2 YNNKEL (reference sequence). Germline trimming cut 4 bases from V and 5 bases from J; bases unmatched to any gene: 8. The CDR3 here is CASSLRLAGKQDTQYF. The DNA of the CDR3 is TGTGCCAGCAGCCTACGACTAGCGGGGAAACAAGATACGCAGTATTTT.

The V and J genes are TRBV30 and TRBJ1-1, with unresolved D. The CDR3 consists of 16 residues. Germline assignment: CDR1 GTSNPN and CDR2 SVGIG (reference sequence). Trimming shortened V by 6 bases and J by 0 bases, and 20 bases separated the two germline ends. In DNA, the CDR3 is TGTGCCTGCCACCGGTCCCGCATTTTGATGAACACTGAAGCTTTCTTT. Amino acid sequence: CACHRSRILMNTEAFF.

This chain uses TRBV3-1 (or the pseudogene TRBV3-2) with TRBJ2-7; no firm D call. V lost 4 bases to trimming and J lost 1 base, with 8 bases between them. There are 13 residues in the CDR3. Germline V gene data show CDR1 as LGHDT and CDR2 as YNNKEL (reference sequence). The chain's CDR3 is CASSPTYSYEQYF. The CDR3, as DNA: TGTGCCAGCAGCCCGACATATTCCTACGAGCAGTACTTC.